This TCR beta chain is from a study of regulatory T cells in long-lasting Graves disease. On the study more broadly: Recently diagnosed Graves' patients had received antithyroid drugs for under 3 months. Study-level findings and limits: Persistent disease exhibited a predilection for TRBV28, TRBJ1-2 and TRBJ2-5.

The TCR beta library used iRepertoire HTBI primers with Arm-PCR amplification of CDR3. Study processing details: Taken together, the samples had 60 or so TRBV and more than 12 TRBJ segments identified. From the multiplex PCR reads, TCRdb called clonotypes with MiXCR, one entry per CDR3 protein. For this entry, the V and J calls and clone size follow TCRdb and not the study's own pipeline. Among about 380,000 distinct CDR3 sequences listed, 15% were seen once. Trimming stripped 3 bases from V and 0 bases from J, with 12 bases between. CDR3 length: 15 amino acids. This clonotype was seen many times. Its specificity is not known. Time point denoted: newly diagnosed GD, antithyroid drugs for less than 3 months. Following extraction of RNA from PBMCs, that RNA was used to make the TCR library.

This chain links TRBV12-3 or TRBV12-4 with TRBJ2-7, with D uncertain. This sequence was found in a female donor with Graves disease. The material was peripheral blood mononuclear cells (PBMCs), obtained at new diagnosis, from a patient treated with antithyroid drugs. CDR3 coding DNA: TGTGCCAGCAGTTTTAGGTCGCTCAGCTCCTACGAGCAGTACTTC. Translation: CASSFRSLSSYEQYF.